Described below is a single T cell receptor beta chain sequence and its context. This entry is derived from a study of T cells expressing NK-cell markers. One entry per CDR3 protein, without DNA, is what TCRdb gives after re-calling the 5' RACE reads. Its listing shows about 460,000 distinct CDR3 sequences. The CDR3 totals 16 residues. CDR1 DFQATT and CDR2 SNEGSKA come from the germline V gene (reference sequence). This clonotype originated in a woman aged 45-60 years in good health. This sequence joins TRBV20-1 and TRBJ2-1. Sample: blood T cells: a sorted CD56 or NKG2C T cell subset, CD4+ or CD8+ T cells, or bulk PBMC T cells (not recorded which). The CDR3 is CSARDLDWYGNNEQFF.